This T cell receptor (beta chain) is from a study of T cell changes during pregnancy in multiple sclerosis. Germline loops: CDR1 SGHVS, CDR2 FQNEAQ. V was clipped by 5 bases and J by 3 bases; unmatched bases: 6. This CDR3 region has 16 residues. Some clones are missing from TCRdb's copy, which holds only in-frame ones; the method was immunoSEQ multiplex PCR. Found here are around 61,000 clones, over 80% of them singletons; the top ten hold approximately 1%. The sequencing used peripheral blood, collected in the first trimester of pregnancy. The chain uses TRBV7-8 and TRBJ2-2; the match to TRBD2 covers 10 bases. This TCR was recovered from a female donor in good health, enrolled as a control in a pregnancy study. Here the CDR3 reads CASSPIAGGDTGELFF. The CDR3, as DNA: TGTGCCAGCAGCCCAATAGCGGGGGGAGACACCGGGGAGCTGTTTTTT.